This T cell receptor (beta chain) was recorded in a study of shared clonotypes between healthy human individuals. The wider study: The study used three CD4 naive, three CD4 memory, two CD8 naive and one CD8 memory plate per donor.

Looked up from germline, CDR1 is SGHTA and CDR2 is FQGNSA. The CDR3 spans 14 residues. The V and J ends lost 4 bases and 7 bases respectively, with 16 bases between them. As defined, naive CD8 cells were CD45RO-negative and positively selected for CCR7, with terminally differentiated effector memory CD45RA+ cells excluded. With respect to this clone: Its antigen remains unknown.

Study observations and caveats: Naive subsets generally exceeded memory subsets in estimated richness. Few donors limited the genetic and exposure-history diversity represented. Non-shared clonotypes displayed generation probabilities falling below those of clonotypes present in all four donors.

Profiled with immunoSEQ multiplex PCR; TCRdb holds only in-frame clones, not every one. The sample records some 2.1 million clones, about 95% being singletons. Material: naive CD8+ T cells sorted from blood. The origin of this receptor is a man between 18 and 29 years old in good health. The gene calls are TRBV7-2 and TRBJ1-1; no reliable D call. CDR3 protein: CASSSETAAIEAFF. The DNA for the CDR3 is TGTGCCAGCAGCTCGGAGACGGCAGCAATTGAAGCTTTCTTT.